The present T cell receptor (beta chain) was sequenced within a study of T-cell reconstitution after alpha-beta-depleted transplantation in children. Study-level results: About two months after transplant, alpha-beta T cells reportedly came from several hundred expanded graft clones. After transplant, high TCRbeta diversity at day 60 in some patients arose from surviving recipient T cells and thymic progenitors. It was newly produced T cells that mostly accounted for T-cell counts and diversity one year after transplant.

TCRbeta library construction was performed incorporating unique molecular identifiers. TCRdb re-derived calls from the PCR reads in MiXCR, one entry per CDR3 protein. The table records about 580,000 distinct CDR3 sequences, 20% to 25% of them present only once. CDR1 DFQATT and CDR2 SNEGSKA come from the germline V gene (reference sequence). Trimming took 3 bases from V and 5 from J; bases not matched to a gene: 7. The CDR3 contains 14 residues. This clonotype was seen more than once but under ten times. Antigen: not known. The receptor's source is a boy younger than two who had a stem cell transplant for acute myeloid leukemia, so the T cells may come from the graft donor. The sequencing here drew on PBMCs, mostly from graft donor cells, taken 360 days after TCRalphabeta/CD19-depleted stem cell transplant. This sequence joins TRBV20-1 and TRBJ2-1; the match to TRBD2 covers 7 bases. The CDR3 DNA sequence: TGCAGTGCTAGGGTACTAGCGACCAACAATGAGCAGTTCTTC. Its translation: CSARVLATNNEQFF.